These 13 T cell receptor beta chains share one sample of origin, sequenced in a study of PD-L1 blockade in urothelial cancer. The sample's time point: peripheral blood 6 weeks after treatment start. Using immunoSEQ multiplex PCR, the repertoire was profiled, and TCRdb retains in-frame clones only, with some absent. This table holds about 30,000 clones, around 89% found once. The specimen was PBMCs, collected around atezolizumab (anti-PD-L1) treatment. These receptor sequences come from a man older than 75 with urothelial cancer.

This clone occurred once. V usage is TRBV7-2 and J usage is TRBJ1-2; no definite D call. The CDR3 has 11 residues. The ends were cut back, 3 bases at V and 8 bases at J, with 7 bases in the middle. Germline V CDR1 and CDR2: SGHTA, FQGNSA. This CDR3 is CASSFGNGYTF. In nucleotides, the CDR3 is TGTGCCAGCAGCTTCGGGAACGGCTACACCTTC.

The rearrangement joins TRBV19 to TRBJ2-7, with TRBD1 matching over 7 bases. Germline V CDR1 and CDR2: LNHDA, SQIVND (reference sequence). After removal of 9 bases from V and 3 bases from J, the junction contained 8 bases not matched to a gene. The CDR3 is 13 amino acids. CDR3 sequence reads: CARVSGTVYEQYF. The CDR3 DNA is TGTGCCAGAGTTTCCGGGACAGTCTACGAGCAGTACTTC. The full variable domain, its missing parts supplied by reference TRBV19 and TRBJ2-7, is DGGITQSPKYLFRKEGQNVTLSCEQNLNHDAMYWYRQDPGQGLRLIYYSQIVNDFQKGDIAEGYSVSREKKESFPLTVTSAQKNPTAFYLCARVSGTVYEQYFGPGTRLTVT.

The chain uses TRBV28 and TRBJ2-7, with 10 bases matching TRBD1. The J segment lost 7 bases and the V segment lost 5 bases, leaving 11 bases of the junction unmatched. The length of the CDR3 is 15 residues. The germline V gene encodes CDR1 MDHEN and CDR2 SYDVKM. The CDR3 sequence: CASSPPGQGTWEQYF. The DNA for the CDR3 is TGTGCCAGCAGTCCCCCGGGACAGGGGACGTGGGAGCAGTACTTC.

In its sample, this clone was seen a few times. CDR3 coding DNA: TGTGCCAGCAGTTTAGCGGGAGGGCCTCAGGAGACCCAGTACTTC. This sequence encodes CASSLAGGPQETQYF. The chain couples TRBV28 to TRBJ2-5; the match to TRBD2 covers 9 bases. From germline, CDR1 is MDHEN and CDR2 SYDVKM. The CDR3 totals 15 residues. V shed 2 bases and J 5 bases; nucleotides not matched to a gene: 6.

As regards this clone: Other DNA sequences in this sample translate to the same CDR3. V usage is TRBV18 and J usage is TRBJ2-5; D is unresolved. CDR1 is KGHSH, CDR2 LQKENI, per germline. Trimming took 2 bases from V and 2 from J, leaving 6 bases between them. CDR3 length: 13 residues. The CDR3 here is CASSPGRQETQYF. CDR3 nucleotides: TGTGCCAGCTCACCAGGCAGGCAAGAGACCCAGTACTTC. The full variable domain, rest sourced from reference TRBV18 and TRBJ2-5, is NAGVMQNPRHLVRRRGQEARLRCSPMKGHSHVYWYRQLPEEGLKFMVYLQKENIIDESGMPKERFSAEFPKEGPSILRIQQVVRGDSAAYFCASSPGRQETQYFGPGTRLLVL.

The chain joins TRBV6-6 to TRBJ1-4; D perhaps matches TRBD1 (5 bases). V shed 0 bases and J shed 5 bases, with 7 bases lying between them. The length of the CDR3 is 14 residues. Per the germline V gene, CDR1 is MNHNY and CDR2 is SVGAGI (reference sequence). DNA for the CDR3: TGTGCCAGCAGTTACTCGCCAGGGAATGAAAAACTGTTTTTT. It translates to CASSYSPGNEKLFF.

This rearrangement joins TRBV5-1 to TRBJ1-3; 8 bases are shared with TRBD1. The V segment lost 2 bases and the J segment 3 bases; nucleotides outside the gene matches: 4. This CDR3 has 15 residues. The V gene's germline CDR1 is SGHRS and CDR2 YFSETQ. CDR3 region: CASSFDRGSGNTIYF. CDR3 in DNA: TGCGCCAGCAGCTTCGACAGGGGAAGTGGAAACACCATATATTTT.

V and J are TRBV27 and TRBJ2-1, with TRBD2 matching 7 bases. The V and J ends lost 4 bases and 12 bases, in that order; junction bases with no gene match: 6. Germline CDR1 is MNHEY and CDR2 is SMNVEV (reference sequence). This CDR3 is 12 amino acids long. As DNA, the CDR3 is TGTGCCAGCAGTTCCAGGGAGGGGACGCAGTTCTTC. Residues: CASSSREGTQFF.

As DNA, the CDR3 is TGTGCCTGGAGGGCCACCGGGACAACAGGAGAGTTCTTC. This gives the protein CAWRATGTTGEFF. The genes are TRBV30 and TRBJ2-1; perhaps TRBD1 as D (6 bases). The germline V and J ends were trimmed by 3 bases and 14 bases, with 20 bases remaining between them. The CDR3 spans 13 residues. CDR1 is GTSNPN and CDR2 is SVGIG in the germline V gene (reference sequence).

V is TRBV7-2 and J is TRBJ2-7, with 8 bases fitting TRBD1. This CDR3 spans 14 amino acids. V shed 4 bases, J shed 5 bases, and the junction held 7 bases outside the gene matches. Germline CDR1 is SGHTA and CDR2 is FQGNSA. As DNA, the CDR3 is TGTGCCAGCAGCTCCCGGACAGGGAGCCACGAGCAGTACTTC. It is translated as CASSSRTGSHEQYF. The full variable domain, in which reference TRBV7-2 and TRBJ2-7 provide the parts outside the CDR3, is GAGVSQSPSNKVTEKGKDVELRCDPISGHTALYWYRQSLGQGLEFLIYFQGNSAPDKSGLPSDRFSAERTGGSVSTLTIQRTQQEDSAVYLCASSSRTGSHEQYFGPGTRLTVT.

This clone was observed a few times. This rearrangement joins TRBV12-5 to TRBJ1-5, with TRBD1 matching over 10 bases. V trimming: 6 bases; J trimming: 6 bases; junction bases outside the gene matches: 2. This CDR3 is 13 amino acids long. The V gene's germline CDR1 is LGHNT and CDR2 FRNRAP. The DNA for the CDR3 is TGTGCTAGTGGGACAGGGGGCCGTCAGCCCCAGCATTTT. It codes for CASGTGGRQPQHF. The full variable domain, in which reference TRBV12-5 and TRBJ1-5 provide the parts outside the CDR3, is DARVTQTPRHKVTEMGQEVTMRCQPILGHNTVFWYRQTMMQGLELLAYFRNRAPLDDSGMPKDRFSAEMPDATLATLKIQPSEPRDSAVYFCASGTGGRQPQHFGDGTRLSIL.

The chain has TRBV30 and TRBJ1-2, with TRBD1 identical over 7 bases. The V gene's germline CDR1 is GTSNPN and CDR2 SVGIG (reference sequence). This CDR3 spans 13 amino acids. Trimming cost V 4 bases and J 3 bases; bases outside gene matches: 5. CDR3 nucleotide sequence: TGTGCCTGGACAGGACAGGTCGACTATGGCTACACCTTC. This translates into CAWTGQVDYGYTF. Variable domain in full (rest from reference TRBV30 and TRBJ1-2): SQTIHQWPATLVQPVGSPLSLECTVEGTSNPNLYWYRQAAGRGLQLLFYSVGIGQISSEVPQNLSASRPQDRQFILSSKKLLLSDSGFYLCAWTGQVDYGYTFGSGTRLTVV.

Details on this clone: The same CDR3 arises from other DNA sequences in this sample as well. The gene calls are TRBV6-1 and TRBJ2-7, with D possibly TRBD2 on 5 matching bases. V was pared by 7 bases and J by 1 base, with 11 bases between. Germline V gene lookup returns CDR1 MNHNS and CDR2 SASEGT. This CDR3 has 13 amino acids. CDR3 DNA: TGTGCCAGCACCCTACGGGAATCCTACGAGCAGTACTTC. Its translation is CASTLRESYEQYF.